This TCR beta chain was identified during a study of response to subunit inactivated influenza vaccine. TCRdb analysed the RT-PCR reads with MiXCR anew, one entry per CDR3 protein. The table shows about 520,000 distinct CDR3 sequences, with 6% to 9% occurring only once. This clonotype was counted many times. Its antigen is unidentified. Study conclusions and caveats: That few new T cells are recruited by each seasonal influenza vaccination was the authors' suggestion.

Germline loops: CDR1 SQVTM, CDR2 ANQGSEA. With 7 bases clipped from V and 5 bases from J, the junction kept 6 bases outside the gene matches. This CDR3 spans 12 amino acids. This sequence joins TRBV29-1 and TRBJ2-3, with 7 bases lining up with TRBD1. Sequenced material: PBMCs from blood, taken around 25 months after vaccination. This TCR derives from a man between 50 and 70 years old who received an inactivated influenza vaccine. DNA of the CDR3: TGCAGCGGAACCGGGACAGTAGATACGCAGTATTTT. Protein product: CSGTGTVDTQYF.